Listed here is a single T cell receptor beta chain. Its antigen is as yet unknown. These data are taken from a study of Graves' ophthalmopathy and Graves' hyperthyroidism. Study findings and constraints: Discrimination between ophthalmopathy and stable hyperthyroidism by a 13-signature model showed 87.88% sensitivity and roughly 81% specificity.

This CDR3 has 16 amino acids. Unmatched junction bases numbered 9, after V lost 6 bases and J lost 1 base. Germline V CDR1 and CDR2: SEHNR, FQNEAQ (reference sequence). From RNA, the CDR3 regions of TCR beta chains were amplified and sequenced. Second-round multiplex PCR came after a first-round RT-PCR that employed HTBI primers. MiXCR, applied by TCRdb to the multiplex PCR reads, yields one record per CDR3 protein. This table holds more than 1,000,000 distinct CDR3 sequences, about 36% found once. This TCR came from an adult man with Graves' hyperthyroidism. The J gene is TRBJ1-1, the V gene TRBV7-9; 9 positions match TRBD1. Sequenced input: peripheral blood or thyroid tissue (not recorded which). The CDR3 loop is CASRTTGGERNTEAFF. CDR3 nucleotide sequence: TGTGCCAGCAGAACAACAGGGGGCGAAAGGAACACTGAAGCTTTCTTT.